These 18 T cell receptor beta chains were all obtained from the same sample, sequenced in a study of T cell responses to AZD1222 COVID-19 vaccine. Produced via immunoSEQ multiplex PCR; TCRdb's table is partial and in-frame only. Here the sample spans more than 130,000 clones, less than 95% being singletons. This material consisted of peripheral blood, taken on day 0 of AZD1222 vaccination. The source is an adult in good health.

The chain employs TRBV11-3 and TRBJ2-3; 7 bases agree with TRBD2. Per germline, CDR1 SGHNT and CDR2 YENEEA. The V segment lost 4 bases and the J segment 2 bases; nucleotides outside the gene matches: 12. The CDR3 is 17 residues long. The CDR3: CASSSAWAGDPTDTQYF. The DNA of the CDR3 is TGTGCCAGCAGCTCAGCCTGGGCGGGAGACCCCACAGATACGCAGTATTTT.

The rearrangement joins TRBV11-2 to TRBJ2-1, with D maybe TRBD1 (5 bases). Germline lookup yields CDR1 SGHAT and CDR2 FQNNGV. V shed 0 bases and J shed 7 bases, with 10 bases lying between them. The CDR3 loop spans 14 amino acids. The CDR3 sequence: CASSLDLQVNEQFF. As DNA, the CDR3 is TGTGCCAGCAGCTTAGATCTACAGGTGAATGAGCAGTTCTTC.

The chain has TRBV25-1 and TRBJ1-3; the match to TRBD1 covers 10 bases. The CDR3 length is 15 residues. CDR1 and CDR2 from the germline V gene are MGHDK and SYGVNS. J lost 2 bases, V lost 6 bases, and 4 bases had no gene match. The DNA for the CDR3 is TGTGCCAGCAGGAGAGGACAGGGGGCTGGAAACACCATATATTTT. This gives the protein CASRRGQGAGNTIYF.

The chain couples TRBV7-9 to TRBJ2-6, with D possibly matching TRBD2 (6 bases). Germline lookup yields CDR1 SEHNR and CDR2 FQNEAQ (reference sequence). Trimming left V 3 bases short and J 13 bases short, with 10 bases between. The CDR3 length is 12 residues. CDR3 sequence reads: CASSLEGLVLTF. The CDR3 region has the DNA TGTGCCAGCAGCTTGGAGGGCCTAGTCCTGACTTTC.

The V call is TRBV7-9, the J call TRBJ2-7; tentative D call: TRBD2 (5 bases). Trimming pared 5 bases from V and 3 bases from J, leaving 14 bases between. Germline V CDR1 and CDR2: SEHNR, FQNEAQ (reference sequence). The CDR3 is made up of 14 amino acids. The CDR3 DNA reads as TGTGCCAGCAGCCATAGAACCGGGAACTACGAGCAGTACTTC. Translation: CASSHRTGNYEQYF.

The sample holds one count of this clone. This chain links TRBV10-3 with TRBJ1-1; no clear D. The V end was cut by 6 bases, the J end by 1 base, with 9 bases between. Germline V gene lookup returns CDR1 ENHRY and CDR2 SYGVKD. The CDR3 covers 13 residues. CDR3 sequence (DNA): TGTGCCATCAGCGGCGTTGGGAACACTGAAGCTTTCTTT. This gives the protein CAISGVGNTEAFF.

For the CDR3, the DNA is TGTGCCAGCAGCCAACGACTAGCGGGGGGCACAGATACGCAGTATTTT. Protein sequence: CASSQRLAGGTDTQYF. The chain couples TRBV3-1 (or the pseudogene TRBV3-2) to TRBJ2-3; 12 nucleotides line up with TRBD2. Germline CDR1 LGHDT, CDR2 YNNKEL (reference sequence). With V trimmed by 2 bases and J by 1 base, 1 base remained unmatched. CDR3 size: 16 residues.

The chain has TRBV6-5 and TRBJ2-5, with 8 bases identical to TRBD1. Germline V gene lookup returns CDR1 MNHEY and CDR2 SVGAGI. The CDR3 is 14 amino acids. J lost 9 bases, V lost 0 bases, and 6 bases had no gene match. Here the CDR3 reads CASSYSTGAAAQYF. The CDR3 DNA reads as TGTGCCAGCAGTTACTCGACAGGGGCGGCGGCCCAGTACTTC.

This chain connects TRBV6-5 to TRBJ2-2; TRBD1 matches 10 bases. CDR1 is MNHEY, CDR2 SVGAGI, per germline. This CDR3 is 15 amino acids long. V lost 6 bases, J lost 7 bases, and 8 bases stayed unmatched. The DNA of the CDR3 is TGTGCCAGCAGGTCGACAGGGGGCAAGATCGGGGAGCTGTTTTTT. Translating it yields CASRSTGGKIGELFF.

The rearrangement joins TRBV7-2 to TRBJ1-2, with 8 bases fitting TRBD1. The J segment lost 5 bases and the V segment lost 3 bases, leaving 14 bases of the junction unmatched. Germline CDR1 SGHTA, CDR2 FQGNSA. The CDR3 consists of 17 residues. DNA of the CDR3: TGTGCCAGCAGCTTCCAGAAACAGGGGGGGACCCGATATGGCTACACCTTC. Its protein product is CASSFQKQGGTRYGYTF.

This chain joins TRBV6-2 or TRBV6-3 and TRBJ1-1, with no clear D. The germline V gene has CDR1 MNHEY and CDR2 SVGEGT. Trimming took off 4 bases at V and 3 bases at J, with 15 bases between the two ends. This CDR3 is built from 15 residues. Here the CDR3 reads CASSLESEPYTEAFF. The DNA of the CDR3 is TGTGCCAGCAGTTTGGAAAGCGAGCCATACACTGAAGCTTTCTTT.

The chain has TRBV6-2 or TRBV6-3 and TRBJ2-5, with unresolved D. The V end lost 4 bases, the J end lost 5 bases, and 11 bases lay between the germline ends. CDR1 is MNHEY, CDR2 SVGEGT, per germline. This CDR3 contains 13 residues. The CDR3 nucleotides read TGTGCCAGCAGTTTGACATGGTTGGAGACCCAGTACTTC. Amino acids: CASSLTWLETQYF.

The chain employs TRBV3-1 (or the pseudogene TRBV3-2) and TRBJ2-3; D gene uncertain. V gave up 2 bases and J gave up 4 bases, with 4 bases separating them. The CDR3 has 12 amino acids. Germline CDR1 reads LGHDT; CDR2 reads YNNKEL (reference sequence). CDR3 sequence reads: CASSQYPDTQYF. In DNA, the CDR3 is TGTGCCAGCAGCCAATACCCAGATACGCAGTATTTT.

The CDR3 sequence: CASSPRDGQETQYF. CDR3 sequence (DNA): TGTGCCAGCAGCCCCCGGGACGGTCAAGAGACCCAGTACTTC. V usage is TRBV5-8 and J usage is TRBJ2-5, with D possibly being TRBD1 or TRBD2 (5 bases each). The germline CDR1 and CDR2 sequences are SGHTS and YDEGEE. This CDR3 contains 14 residues. V lost 4 bases, J lost 2 bases, and 12 bases lay in between.

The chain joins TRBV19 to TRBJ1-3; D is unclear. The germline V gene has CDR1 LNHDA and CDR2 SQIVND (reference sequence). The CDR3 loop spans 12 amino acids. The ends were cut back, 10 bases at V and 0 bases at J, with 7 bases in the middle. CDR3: CAISNSGNTIYF. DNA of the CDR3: TGTGCCATCTCGAACTCTGGAAACACCATATATTTT.

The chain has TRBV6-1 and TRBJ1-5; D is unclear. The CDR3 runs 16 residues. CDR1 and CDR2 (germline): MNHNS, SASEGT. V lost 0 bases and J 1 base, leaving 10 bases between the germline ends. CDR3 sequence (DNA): TGTGCCAGCAGTGAAGCGCTTTTACAGAGCAATCAGCCCCAGCATTTT. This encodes CASSEALLQSNQPQHF.

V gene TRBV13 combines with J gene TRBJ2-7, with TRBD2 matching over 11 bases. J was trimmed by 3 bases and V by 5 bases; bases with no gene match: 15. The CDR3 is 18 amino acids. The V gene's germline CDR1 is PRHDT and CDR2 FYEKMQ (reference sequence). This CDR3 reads CASSPPSMTSGDHYEQYF. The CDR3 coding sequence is TGTGCCAGCAGCCCACCCTCGATGACTAGCGGGGACCACTACGAGCAGTACTTC.

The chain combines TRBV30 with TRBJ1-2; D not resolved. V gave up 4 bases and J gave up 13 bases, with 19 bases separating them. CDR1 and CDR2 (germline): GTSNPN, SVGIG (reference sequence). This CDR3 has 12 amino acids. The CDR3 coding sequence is TGTGCCTGGAATAAAGTACTCGGTTGGGTCACCTTC. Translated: CAWNKVLGWVTF.